The present T cell receptor (beta chain) was sequenced within a study of cytomegalovirus exposure and HLA in healthy donors. Study background: The roughly 110 validation repertoires were reported in a later analysis to have been generated on the same platform as the roughly 670 first-cohort repertoires. Study-wide results and limits: The CMV antigen specificity of a few CMV-associated chains was confirmed through in vitro analysis. The study designated around 150 TCR beta chains cytomegalovirus-associated.

Germline V gene lookup returns CDR1 MNHEY and CDR2 SVGAGI. The CDR3 totals 12 residues. The ends were cut back, 2 bases at V and 8 bases at J, with 9 bases in the middle. The assay was immunoSEQ multiplex PCR, and TCRdb's table has in-frame clones only and misses some. The sample yields over 200,000 clones, around 86% seen once. The donors were members of the validation cohort, which comprised 100 to 150 subjects and was separate from the first cohort of several hundred subjects. The sample holds a few counts of this clone. Its antigen is as yet unknown. The material sequenced was PBMCs. The source is a woman younger than 30 in good health and CMV-seropositive. This chain uses TRBV6-5 with TRBJ1-2; D might be TRBD1 (6 bases). DNA of the CDR3: TGTGCCAGCAGTTACACAGGGACAGGCTACACCTTC. Translated: CASSYTGTGYTF.